A selection of T cell receptor beta chains follows, all from one sample in a study of monozygotic twins with inflammatory bowel disease. From the 5' RACE reads, TCRdb lists one entry per CDR3 protein and no DNA. This sample's table has approximately 330,000 distinct CDR3 sequences. Sequenced: blood. The source is a human donor with ulcerative colitis or Crohn's disease, or a healthy co-twin of an affected twin (not recorded which). Each CDR3 is given with its conserved first and last residue.

j_call: TRBJ2-7
v_call: TRBV28
cdr3_aa: CASSLWSLRDGDYEQYF

j_call: TRBJ2-7
v_call: TRBV6-5
cdr3_aa: CASSISDGAFDEQYF

j_call: TRBJ2-7
v_call: TRBV20-1
cdr3_aa: CSASELGQNYEQYF

j_call: TRBJ2-3
v_call: TRBV20-1
cdr3_aa: CSAREALRRSGTDTQYF

j_call: TRBJ2-7
v_call: TRBV18
cdr3_aa: CASSLKGPVPGQGGYEQYF

j_call: TRBJ2-3
v_call: TRBV15
cdr3_aa: CATSVKAGNTDTQYF

j_call: TRBJ2-7
v_call: TRBV4-3
cdr3_aa: CASSQDPSGEQYF

j_call: TRBJ2-7
v_call: TRBV10-3
cdr3_aa: CAIGQREGLYEQYF

j_call: TRBJ1-1
v_call: TRBV11-1
cdr3_aa: CASSRQGAQGNLRTEAFF

j_call: TRBJ2-1
v_call: TRBV6-5
cdr3_aa: CASSLLIGREQFF

j_call: TRBJ1-4
v_call: TRBV5-8
cdr3_aa: CASRSEPGWFEEKLFF

j_call: TRBJ2-1
v_call: TRBV5-1
cdr3_aa: CASSLVPSNEQFF